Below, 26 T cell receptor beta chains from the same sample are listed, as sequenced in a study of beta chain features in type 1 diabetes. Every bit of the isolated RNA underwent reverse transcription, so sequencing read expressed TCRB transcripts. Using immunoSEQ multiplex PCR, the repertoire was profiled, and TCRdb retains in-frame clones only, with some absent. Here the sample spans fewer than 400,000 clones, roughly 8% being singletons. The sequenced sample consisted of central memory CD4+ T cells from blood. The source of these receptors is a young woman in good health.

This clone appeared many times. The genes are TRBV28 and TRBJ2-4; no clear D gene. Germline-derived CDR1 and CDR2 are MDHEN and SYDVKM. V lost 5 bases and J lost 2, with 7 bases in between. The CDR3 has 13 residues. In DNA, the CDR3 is TGTGCCAGCAGTCCAGGACCCAAAAACATTCAGTACTTC. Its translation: CASSPGPKNIQYF.

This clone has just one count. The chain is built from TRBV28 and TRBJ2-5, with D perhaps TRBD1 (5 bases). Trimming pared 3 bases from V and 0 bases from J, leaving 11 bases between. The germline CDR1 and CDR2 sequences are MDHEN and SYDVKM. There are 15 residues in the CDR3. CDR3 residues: CASSFSGIYQETQYF. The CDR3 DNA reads TGTGCCAGCAGTTTTTCAGGGATCTACCAAGAGACCCAGTACTTC.

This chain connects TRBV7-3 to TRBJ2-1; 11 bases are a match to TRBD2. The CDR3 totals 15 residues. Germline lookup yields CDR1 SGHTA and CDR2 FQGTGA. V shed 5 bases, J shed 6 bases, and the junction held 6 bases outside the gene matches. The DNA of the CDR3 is TGTGCCAGCAGCCTACTAGCGGGAGAGAGCAATGAGCAGTTCTTC. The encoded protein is CASSLLAGESNEQFF.

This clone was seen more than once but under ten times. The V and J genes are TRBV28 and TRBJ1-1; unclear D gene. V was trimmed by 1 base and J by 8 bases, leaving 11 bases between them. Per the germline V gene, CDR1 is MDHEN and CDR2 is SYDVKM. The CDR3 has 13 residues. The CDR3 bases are TGTGCCAGCAGTTTATCCCCCAAGCTAGAAGCTTTCTTT. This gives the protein CASSLSPKLEAFF.

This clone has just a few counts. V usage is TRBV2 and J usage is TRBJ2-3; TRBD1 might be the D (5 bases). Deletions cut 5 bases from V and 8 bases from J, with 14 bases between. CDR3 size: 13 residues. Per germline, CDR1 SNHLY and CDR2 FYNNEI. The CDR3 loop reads CASSLISQGTQYF. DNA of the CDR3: TGTGCCAGCAGTCTAATATCCCAGGGTACGCAGTATTTT.

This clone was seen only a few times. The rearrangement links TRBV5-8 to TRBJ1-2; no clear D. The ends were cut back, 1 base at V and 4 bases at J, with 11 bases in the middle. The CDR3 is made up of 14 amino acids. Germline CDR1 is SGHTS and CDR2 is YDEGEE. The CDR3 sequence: CASSLSGSGYGYTF. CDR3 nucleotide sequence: TGTGCCAGCAGCTTGTCCGGGTCCGGCTATGGCTACACCTTC.

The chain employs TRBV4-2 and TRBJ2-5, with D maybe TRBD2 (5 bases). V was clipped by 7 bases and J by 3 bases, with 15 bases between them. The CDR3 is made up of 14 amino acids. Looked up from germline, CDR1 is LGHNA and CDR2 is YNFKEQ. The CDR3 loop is CASIGGSAEETQYF. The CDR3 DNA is TGTGCCAGCATAGGTGGGTCAGCGGAAGAGACCCAGTACTTC.

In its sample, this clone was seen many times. The CDR3 region has the DNA TGTGCCAGCTCACCATCGTCTAGCGGGAGCGTCCATGAGCAGTTCTTC. This codes for CASSPSSSGSVHEQFF. The genes are TRBV18 and TRBJ2-1, with 10 bases that match TRBD2. The CDR3 consists of 16 residues. Germline V gene sequence: CDR1 KGHSH, CDR2 LQKENI. V lost 2 bases and J lost 8; bases outside the gene matches: 9.

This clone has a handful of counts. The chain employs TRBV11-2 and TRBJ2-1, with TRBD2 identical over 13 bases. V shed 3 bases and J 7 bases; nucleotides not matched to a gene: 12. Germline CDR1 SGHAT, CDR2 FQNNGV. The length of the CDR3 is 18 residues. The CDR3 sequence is CASSLLLAGTSGANEQFF. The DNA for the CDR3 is TGTGCCAGCAGCTTGTTACTGGCCGGGACTAGCGGGGCAAATGAGCAGTTCTTC.

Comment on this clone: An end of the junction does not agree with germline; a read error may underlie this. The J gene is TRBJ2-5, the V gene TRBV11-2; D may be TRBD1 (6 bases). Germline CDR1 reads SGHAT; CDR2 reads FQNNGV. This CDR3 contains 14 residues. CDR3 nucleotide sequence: TGCGCCAGCAGCCAACAGGGTGTCGGGGAGACCCAGTACTTC. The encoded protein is CASSQQGVGETQYF.

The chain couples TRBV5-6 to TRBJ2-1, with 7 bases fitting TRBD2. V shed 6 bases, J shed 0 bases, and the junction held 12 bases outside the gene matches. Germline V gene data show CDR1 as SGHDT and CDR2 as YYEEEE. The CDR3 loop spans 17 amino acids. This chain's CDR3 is CASTYGWAGVSYNEQFF. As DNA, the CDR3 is TGTGCCAGCACCTATGGCTGGGCGGGAGTCTCCTACAATGAGCAGTTCTTC.

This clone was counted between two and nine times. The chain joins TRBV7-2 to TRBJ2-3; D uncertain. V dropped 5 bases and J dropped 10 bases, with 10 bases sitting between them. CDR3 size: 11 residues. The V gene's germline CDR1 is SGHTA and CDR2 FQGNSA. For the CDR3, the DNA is TGTGCCAGCAGCGTAAGACGGGCGCAGTATTTT. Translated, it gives CASSVRRAQYF.

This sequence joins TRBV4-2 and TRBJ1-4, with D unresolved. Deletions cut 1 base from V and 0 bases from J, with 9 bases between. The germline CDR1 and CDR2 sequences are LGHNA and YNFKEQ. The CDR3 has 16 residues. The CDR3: CASSQASLATNEKLFF. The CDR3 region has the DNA TGTGCCAGCAGCCAAGCCTCACTAGCAACTAATGAAAAACTGTTTTTT.

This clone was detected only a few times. The CDR3 here is CASSYATGSYNEQFF. Here the CDR3 DNA reads TGTGCCAGCAGTTACGCGACAGGTTCCTACAATGAGCAGTTCTTC. The V and J genes are TRBV6-6 and TRBJ2-1, with D perhaps matching TRBD1 (6 bases). The germline gives CDR1 MNHNY, CDR2 SVGAGI (reference sequence). Between the trimmed V and J ends, which lost 2 bases and 1 base, there was a span of 9 bases. The CDR3 length is 15 residues.

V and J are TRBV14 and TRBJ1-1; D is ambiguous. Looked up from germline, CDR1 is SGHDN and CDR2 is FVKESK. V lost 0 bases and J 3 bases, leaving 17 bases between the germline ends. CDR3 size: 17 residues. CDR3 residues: CASSQDGPTLRDTEAFF. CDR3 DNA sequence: TGTGCCAGCAGCCAAGACGGGCCGACCCTACGGGACACTGAAGCTTTCTTT.

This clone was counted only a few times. CDR3 sequence (DNA): TGTGCCAGCAGCTTAGGTCTAGCGGGAGTAAATGAGCAGTTCTTC. Residues: CASSLGLAGVNEQFF. The J gene is TRBJ2-1, the V gene TRBV11-2, with 10 bases fitting TRBD2. J gave up 7 bases and V 1 base, and 4 bases lay outside the gene matches. The CDR3 loop spans 15 amino acids. CDR1 is SGHAT and CDR2 is FQNNGV in the germline V gene.

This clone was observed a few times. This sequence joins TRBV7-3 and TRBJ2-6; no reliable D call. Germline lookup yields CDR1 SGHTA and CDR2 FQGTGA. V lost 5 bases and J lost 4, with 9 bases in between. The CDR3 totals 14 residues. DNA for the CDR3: TGTGCCAGCAGCAACGGTCCCGGGGCCAACGTCCTGACTTTC. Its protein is CASSNGPGANVLTF.

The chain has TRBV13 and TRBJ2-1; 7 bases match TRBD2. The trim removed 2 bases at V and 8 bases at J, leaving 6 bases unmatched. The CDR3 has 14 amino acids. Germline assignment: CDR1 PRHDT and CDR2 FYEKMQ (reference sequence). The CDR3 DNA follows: TGTGCCAGCAGCTTAAGCGGGGCCGTTGATGAGCAGTTCTTC. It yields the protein CASSLSGAVDEQFF. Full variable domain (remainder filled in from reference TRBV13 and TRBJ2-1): AAGVIQSPRHLIKEKRETATLKCYPIPRHDTVYWYQQGPGQDPQFLISFYEKMQSDKGSIPDRFSAQQFSDYHSELNMSSLELGDSALYFCASSLSGAVDEQFFGPGTRLTVL.

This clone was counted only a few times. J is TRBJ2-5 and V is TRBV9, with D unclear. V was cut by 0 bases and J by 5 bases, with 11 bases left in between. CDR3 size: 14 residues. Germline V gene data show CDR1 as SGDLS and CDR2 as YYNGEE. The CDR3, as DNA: TGTGCCAGCAGCGTAGTAGGAGCTGCGGAGACCCAGTACTTC. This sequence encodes CASSVVGAAETQYF.

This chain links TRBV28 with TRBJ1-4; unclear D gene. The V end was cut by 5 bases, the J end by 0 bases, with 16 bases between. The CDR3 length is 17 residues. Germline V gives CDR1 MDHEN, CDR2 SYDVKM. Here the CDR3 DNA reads TGTGCCAGCAGTCAGGCCCTAAACAGTGCAACTAATGAAAAACTGTTTTTT. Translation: CASSQALNSATNEKLFF.

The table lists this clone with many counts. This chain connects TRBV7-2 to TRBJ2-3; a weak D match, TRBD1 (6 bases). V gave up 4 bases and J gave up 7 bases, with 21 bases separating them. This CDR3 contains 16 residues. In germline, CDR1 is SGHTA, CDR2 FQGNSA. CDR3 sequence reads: CASSSPGTTGRYTQYF. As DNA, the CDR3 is TGTGCCAGCAGCTCGCCGGGGACAACGGGACGGTATACGCAGTATTTT.

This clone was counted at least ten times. CDR3 sequence reads: CASSPEPSGRTLYF. The DNA of the CDR3 is TGTGCCAGCAGCCCCGAGCCTAGCGGGAGAACTCTGTACTTC. The chain couples TRBV7-9 to TRBJ2-7; 10 bases line up with TRBD2. The trim removed 5 bases at V and 12 bases at J, leaving 13 bases unmatched. Germline V gene sequence: CDR1 SEHNR, CDR2 FQNEAQ (reference sequence). The CDR3 spans 14 residues.

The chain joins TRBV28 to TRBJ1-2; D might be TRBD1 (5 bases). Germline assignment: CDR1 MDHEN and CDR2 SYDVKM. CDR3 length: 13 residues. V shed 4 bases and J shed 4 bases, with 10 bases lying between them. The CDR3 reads CASSWGLIYGYTF. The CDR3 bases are TGTGCCAGCAGTTGGGGCTTGATCTATGGCTACACCTTC.

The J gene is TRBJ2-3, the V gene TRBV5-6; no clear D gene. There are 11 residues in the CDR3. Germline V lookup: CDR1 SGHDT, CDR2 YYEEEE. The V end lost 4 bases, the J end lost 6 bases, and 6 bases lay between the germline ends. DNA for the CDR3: TGTGCCAGCAGCACGCGGGATACGCAGTATTTT. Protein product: CASSTRDTQYF.

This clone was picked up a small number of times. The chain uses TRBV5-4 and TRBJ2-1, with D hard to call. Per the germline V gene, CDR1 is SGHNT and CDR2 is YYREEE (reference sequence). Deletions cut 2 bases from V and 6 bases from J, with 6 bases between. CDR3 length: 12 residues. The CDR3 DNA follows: TGTGCCAGCAGCTTTAGTGGCAATGAGCAGTTCTTC. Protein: CASSFSGNEQFF.

The DNA for the CDR3 is TGTGCCAGCTCATCACTAGCGGGAGGGTGGAATGAGCAGTTCTTC. Its translation: CASSSLAGGWNEQFF. The chain recombines TRBV18 with TRBJ2-1; 13 positions match TRBD2. CDR3 length: 15 residues. Trimming at V came to 5 bases and at J to 7 bases, leaving 5 bases not matched to a gene. Germline CDR1 is KGHSH and CDR2 is LQKENI.